Included here is one T cell receptor beta chain sequence, with context. This entry belongs to a study of T cell changes during pregnancy in multiple sclerosis. Only in-frame clones appear in the TCRdb table, and some are missing; sequencing was by immunoSEQ multiplex PCR. The sample contains tens of thousands of clones, around 90% of which appear only once. The sample was PBMCs, taken in the first trimester of pregnancy. The sequence derives from a female donor in good health, serving as a control in a pregnancy study. Some clones in this sample may be carry-over from other donors' samples.

CDR3 bases: TGTGCCAGCAGCACAAAGGAGACCCAGTACTTC. Amino acids: CASSTKETQYF. The rearrangement uses TRBV7-6 and TRBJ2-5; D gene uncertain. Per the germline V gene, CDR1 is SGHVS and CDR2 is FNYEAQ. The V end was cut by 5 bases, the J end by 5 bases, with 6 bases between. CDR3 length: 11 residues.